This TCR beta chain was sequenced for a study of blood T cell repertoires in COVID-19. Overall study: Acute and convalescent COVID-19 samples came from the United States, Italy and Spain. T cells, B-cell-depleted T cells, or PBMCs supplied cDNA or gDNA.

The CDR3 consists of 14 residues. V was trimmed by 4 bases and J by 0 bases, leaving 10 bases between them. The germline CDR1 and CDR2 sequences are SQVTM and ANQGSEA. Under the authors' procedure: Reference gene primer amplification in the assay estimated nucleated cell counts. The repertoire was sequenced with immunoSEQ multiplex PCR; TCRdb's copy has only in-frame clones and lacks some. V and J calls and clone size are copied from that table; D and trimming were computed from the DNA. The table lists about 80,000 clones, approximately 88% of them singletons. The genes are TRBV29-1 and TRBJ1-3; D call uncertain. The clonotype was recovered from a woman of 80 years or more with acute or convalescent COVID-19. The sequencing input was peripheral blood. Here the CDR3 reads CSVGAGNSGNTIYF. For the CDR3, the DNA is TGCAGCGTTGGCGCGGGGAACTCTGGAAACACCATATATTTT.